This T cell receptor beta chain stems from a study of shared clonotypes between healthy human individuals (dated by TCRdb to about 2020). Regarding the research as a whole: Two women and three men aged 18 to 49 years were included in the cohort. For each donor, CD4 naive and CD4 memory were each run on three plates, CD8 naive on two plates, and CD8 memory on one plate. Blood TCR repertoires of five healthy adults were deeply sequenced to estimate repertoire size and the extent of clonotype sharing between individuals. Libraries were prepared and TCR repertoires were sequenced by different laboratories using diverse techniques, in order to increase sequencing depth and limit assay-specific biases. Each donor's leukapheresis produced roughly between roughly 0.85 and 9.5 billion PBMCs. Broad study findings and their caveats: About 5% of naive CD4, 3.5% of naive CD8, 2% to 2.5% of memory CD4, and over 0.35% of memory CD8 clonotypes were shared across four donors. Pairwise subsampling led to the expectation that sequencing depth would affect the degree of clonotype sharing among donors. Higher generation probabilities were observed for clonotypes shared by all four sorted-subset donors than for non-shared clonotypes. Sampling was restricted to blood, and TCR repertoires in tissue are likely to differ from TCR repertoires in blood. Even with the large sequencing depth, rarefaction of the sorted-subset datasets indicated that sequencing was incomplete. Larger estimated clonotype richness was generally found for naive subsets than for memory subsets. The genetic and exposure-history diversity represented was limited by the small number of donors.

As for this clone: The antigen it recognizes is unknown. Base qualities are not provided; no much larger clone lies one nucleotide away.

TCR CDR3 regions were amplified from genomic DNA by multiplex PCR using the deep immunoSEQ assay. Genomic DNA extracted from each cell subset was distributed evenly over all wells of several immunoSEQ 96-well plates, and each plate served as one replicate. Each replicate PCR for sorted subsets received about 210 ng genomic DNA, equal to around 32,000 T cell genomes. Purified libraries were measured with a Qubit 3.0 fluorometer, size-checked on a Bioanalyzer 2100, and measured again with the KAPA Library Quantification kit. A separate single-read 150-cycle Illumina NextSeq 550 flow cell was used to sequence each immunoSEQ 96-well plate. In the authors' own workflow: Because the immunoSEQ output included only junctional sequences and no quality scores, the filtering could not be the same as the filtering used for full-length reads. To assign V/J genes and CDR3, sequences were annotated using PyIR, a Python wrapper for IgBLAST v1.9, with IMGT germline references. Reads with weak V/J assignments (E-value above 1e-6), missing CDR3, stop codons, out-of-frame junctions, or ambiguous translated residues were removed. V3J clonotypes were defined by identical inferred V gene, J gene, and CDR3 amino acid sequence. To compute the percentage overlap between repertoires, the number of shared unique clonotypes was divided by the size of the smaller repertoire. RTK rarefaction, the Chao1 estimator, and Recon v2.1 estimates of unobserved clonotypes were used to assess repertoire richness. OLGA was used to compute generation probabilities for all TCRbeta clonotypes that the gDNA method yielded from a few donors. As stored in TCRdb, this immuneACCESS dataset retains in-frame rearrangements with V and J assigned. A fraction of the clones does not appear; measured against another copy, unresolved V genes explain less than half of the discrepancy, and the remainder lacks a known reason. The V and J calls and clone size were taken over from that table, and D and trimming were inferred from the DNA. The sample table lists about 1 million clones, 75% to 80% of them with a count of one. 0.5% to 0.6% of the sample is taken by the ten largest.

The CDR3 runs 12 residues from the cysteine to the phenylalanine. Just CDR3 DNA is preserved here, 36 bases in frame from base 1. V is reduced by 9 bases and J by 5 bases, leaving a spacing of 8 bases between them. Looking up the germline V gene yields CDR1 ENHRY and CDR2 SYGVKD. The donors were healthy, HIV-negative adults who had no recently reported acute infections or vaccinations. Only Caucasian adults living in Nashville, Tennessee, USA were represented among the donors. CD4+ T cells were enriched through magnetic negative selection, after which naive cells were positively selected on CD45RA and the remaining negative fraction served as the memory subset. After blood collection by leukapheresis, PBMCs were isolated using Ficoll-Histopaque density gradient centrifugation and then cryopreserved in the vapor phase of liquid nitrogen. Purity and quantity of every magnetically sorted T cell population were checked by analytical flow cytometry. Genomic DNA was isolated from every sorted fraction and measured by UV absorbance on a Nanodrop 2000c.

Sequencing was carried out using memory CD4+ T cells from PBMCs. The sample's cell subset or site label, in plain terms: CD45RA-negative fraction. The rearrangement combines TRBV10-3 with TRBJ1-6, and the D gene may be TRBD1, 6 bases matching. This receptor was obtained from a man aged 18 to 30 in good health. Some clones in this sample may be carry-over from other donors' samples. The DNA reads as follows: TGTGCCATAAGGACAGATAATTCACCCCTCCACTTT. Translated, this is CAIRTDNSPLHF.